This passage covers 12 T cell receptor beta chains from one sample sequenced in a study of shared clonotypes between healthy human individuals. TCRdb's copy holds only in-frame clones and misses some; the assay was immunoSEQ multiplex PCR. The data contain about 2 million clones, about 95% of them singletons. Sequenced sample: naive CD4+ T cells sorted from blood. Stated subset: CD45RA+ positively selected. The receptor source for this set is a man between 18 and 35 years old in good health.

Details on this clone: Other nucleotide sequences in the sample specify the same CDR3. The chain carries TRBV5-1 and TRBJ2-7; the D is unclear. Germline CDR1 and CDR2: SGHRS and YFSETQ. V was shortened by 0 bases and J by 4 bases, with 8 bases between the two germline ends. The CDR3 extends over 13 amino acids. The CDR3: CASSLVGRYEQYF. The CDR3 DNA follows: TGCGCCAGCAGCTTGGTTGGCAGGTACGAGCAGTACTTC. The complete variable domain, with remaining parts taken from reference TRBV5-1 and TRBJ2-7, reads KAGVTQTPRYLIKTRGQQVTLSCSPISGHRSVSWYQQTPGQGLQFLFEYFSETQRNKGNFPGRFSGRQFSNSRSEMNVSTLELGDSALYLCASSLVGRYEQYFGPGTRLTVT.

The chain has TRBV5-4 and TRBJ2-2; 7 bases fit TRBD1. The trim removed 0 bases at V and 5 bases at J, leaving 4 bases unmatched. CDR1 SGHNT and CDR2 YYREEE come from the germline V gene (reference sequence). This CDR3 has 15 amino acids. In DNA form, the CDR3 reads TGTGCCAGCAGCTTGGAGGGGGCCGGGACCGGGGAGCTGTTTTTT. Its protein product is CASSLEGAGTGELFF.

The chain couples TRBV13 to TRBJ1-6, with 9 bases aligning to TRBD1. V lost 3 bases to trimming and J lost 6 bases; unmatched junction nucleotides: 9. Germline V gives CDR1 PRHDT, CDR2 FYEKMQ (reference sequence). The CDR3 is 17 amino acids. The CDR3 sequence is CASSFFRSGQGNSPLHF. The DNA of the CDR3 is TGTGCCAGCAGCTTCTTCCGCTCGGGACAGGGTAATTCACCCCTCCACTTT. The full variable domain, with the rest looked up from reference TRBV13 and TRBJ1-6, is AAGVIQSPRHLIKEKRETATLKCYPIPRHDTVYWYQQGPGQDPQFLISFYEKMQSDKGSIPDRFSAQQFSDYHSELNMSSLELGDSALYFCASSFFRSGQGNSPLHFGNGTRLTVT.

This chain connects TRBV10-3 to TRBJ2-1, with no clear D. The ends were cut back, 5 bases at V and 8 bases at J, with 10 bases in the middle. The CDR3 sequence is 12 residues long. CDR1 is ENHRY and CDR2 is SYGVKD in the germline V gene. The CDR3 region has the DNA TGTGCCATCAGTCCCGGAGTGGATGAGCAGTTCTTC. This translates into CAISPGVDEQFF.

The J gene is TRBJ2-3, the V gene TRBV19, with 8 bases aligning to TRBD1. V trimming: 5 bases; J trimming: 7 bases; junction bases outside the gene matches: 5. The germline V gene has CDR1 LNHDA and CDR2 SQIVND (reference sequence). The CDR3 contains 13 residues. CDR3 residues: CASSDRGSNTQYF. CDR3 bases: TGTGCCAGTAGTGACAGGGGAAGTAATACGCAGTATTTT.

The V call is TRBV30, the J call TRBJ2-2, with D perhaps TRBD2 (6 bases). V was pared by 6 bases and J by 4 bases, with 12 bases between. This CDR3 region has 13 residues. Germline V gene lookup returns CDR1 GTSNPN and CDR2 SVGIG (reference sequence). The CDR3 nucleotides are TGTGCCTGTTTTACTAGCAGCACCGGGGAGCTGTTTTTT. Translating gives CACFTSSTGELFF. Full variable domain (rest looked up from reference TRBV30 and TRBJ2-2): SQTIHQWPATLVQPVGSPLSLECTVEGTSNPNLYWYRQAAGRGLQLLFYSVGIGQISSEVPQNLSASRPQDRQFILSSKKLLLSDSGFYLCACFTSSTGELFFGEGSRLTVL.

This chain connects TRBV19 to TRBJ2-1; 11 nucleotides align to TRBD2. Per germline, CDR1 LNHDA and CDR2 SQIVND (reference sequence). CDR3 length: 14 amino acids. The junction had 8 bases not matched to a gene; V was cut back by 7 bases and J by 9 bases. In nucleotides, the CDR3 is TGTGCCAGTAAGAGTAGCGGGGGGGTAATTGAGCAGTTCTTC. Translating gives CASKSSGGVIEQFF.

This chain joins TRBV7-9 and TRBJ1-4; D not certain. CDR1 and CDR2 (germline): SEHNR, FQNEAQ (reference sequence). Deletions cut 5 bases from V and 8 bases from J, with 9 bases between. The CDR3 spans 12 residues. CDR3 in DNA: TGTGCCAGCAGCCACGTCGGGGAAAAACTGTTTTTT. It is translated as CASSHVGEKLFF. Drawing the rest from reference TRBV7-9 and TRBJ1-4, the complete variable domain is DTGVSQNPRHKITKRGQNVTFRCDPISEHNRLYWYRQTLGQGPEFLTYFQNEAQLEKSRLLSDRFSAERPKGSFSTLEIQRTEQGDSAMYLCASSHVGEKLFFGSGTQLSVL.

The chain is built from TRBV15 and TRBJ2-1; 7 bases agree with TRBD2. CDR3 length: 13 residues. Germline CDR1 reads LNHNV; CDR2 reads YYDKDF (reference sequence). V was clipped by 0 bases and J by 13 bases; unmatched bases: 6. CDR3 residues: CATSRDSGDQQFF. The CDR3 DNA reads as TGTGCCACCAGCAGAGACAGCGGGGATCAACAGTTCTTC.

CDR3 amino acids: CASSDRQGSVNGYTF. CDR3 DNA sequence: TGTGCCAGCAGTGACCGACAGGGTTCGGTTAATGGCTACACCTTC. The chain employs TRBV6-1 and TRBJ1-2; 7 bases line up with TRBD1. V trimming: 3 bases; J trimming: 6 bases; junction bases outside the gene matches: 10. Germline V lookup: CDR1 MNHNS, CDR2 SASEGT. The CDR3 has 15 residues.

This rearrangement joins TRBV6-1 to TRBJ2-1; 7 bases agree with TRBD2. The trim removed 4 bases at V and 4 bases at J, leaving 7 bases unmatched. This CDR3 has 15 residues. CDR1 is MNHNS and CDR2 is SASEGT in the germline V gene. CDR3: CASSAGLGAYNEQFF. The CDR3 DNA is TGTGCCAGCAGTGCAGGACTAGGGGCTTACAATGAGCAGTTCTTC.

This clone was counted once. This chain links TRBV2 with TRBJ2-7, with 10 bases that match TRBD1. CDR1 is SNHLY and CDR2 is FYNNEI in the germline V gene. CDR3 length equals 18 residues. J gave up 2 bases and V 6 bases, and 16 bases lay outside the gene matches. The CDR3 reads CASRTGQGFLRKTYEQYF. Here the CDR3 DNA reads TGTGCCAGCAGGACGGGACAGGGGTTTTTGAGGAAGACCTACGAGCAGTACTTC.